The 25 T cell receptor beta chains reported below all come from one sample, sequenced in a study of Ad26.COV2.S vaccination and SARS-CoV-2 variants. The assay was immunoSEQ multiplex PCR, and TCRdb's table has in-frame clones only and misses some. Of about 7,100 clones listed, 84% are singletons. The sequencing used peripheral blood, collected after recovery from COVID-19. The receptors derive from a human donor who had recovered from COVID-19.

The gene calls are TRBV27 and TRBJ1-1; 8 bases line up with TRBD1. Germline V gene data show CDR1 as MNHEY and CDR2 as SMNVEV (reference sequence). The length of the CDR3 is 15 residues. The ends lost 6 bases at V and 4 bases at J; junction bases unmatched: 10. In DNA form, the CDR3 reads TGTGCCAGCAGGTCAGGACAGGGCCGTAGCACTGAAGCTTTCTTT. It specifies CASRSGQGRSTEAFF.

The chain carries TRBV7-9 and TRBJ2-3; D not resolved. The V and J ends lost 5 bases and 8 bases respectively, with 23 bases between them. This CDR3 has 16 residues. Germline CDR1 is SEHNR and CDR2 is FQNEAQ (reference sequence). CDR3 protein: CASSPVIREQTRTQYF. The CDR3 DNA reads TGTGCCAGCAGCCCCGTTATAAGGGAACAGACGCGTACGCAGTATTTT.

This clone came up a few times. The gene calls are TRBV6-2 or TRBV6-3 and TRBJ2-1, with D perhaps TRBD1 (5 bases). The germline CDR1 and CDR2 sequences are MNHEY and SVGEGT. The CDR3 is made up of 13 amino acids. Trimming pared 4 bases from V and 9 bases from J, leaving 13 bases between. The CDR3 here is CASSSGHPSEQFF. For the CDR3, the DNA is TGTGCCAGCAGTTCCGGACACCCCAGTGAGCAGTTCTTC.

The chain is built from TRBV19 and TRBJ1-1; D might be TRBD1 (5 bases). The V gene lost 1 base and the J gene lost 5 bases, with 11 bases spanning the gap. Looked up from germline, CDR1 is LNHDA and CDR2 is SQIVND (reference sequence). The CDR3 loop spans 14 amino acids. The CDR3, as DNA: TGTGCCAGTAGTATAGGAGGGGCGAGAACTGAAGCTTTCTTT. This gives the protein CASSIGGARTEAFF.

V gene TRBV6-2 or TRBV6-3 combines with J gene TRBJ1-6; TRBD1 matches 7 bases. V dropped 4 bases and J dropped 1; count of bases not matched to a gene: 1. CDR1 is MNHEY and CDR2 is SVGEGT in the germline V gene. The CDR3 consists of 15 residues. This CDR3 reads CASSSDRSYNSPLHF. The DNA of the CDR3 is TGTGCCAGCAGTTCGGACAGGTCCTATAATTCACCCCTCCACTTT.

This sequence joins TRBV27 and TRBJ1-2; D may be TRBD1 (5 bases). This CDR3 spans 14 amino acids. V was pared by 0 bases and J by 2 bases, with 7 bases between. The germline CDR1 and CDR2 sequences are MNHEY and SMNVEV (reference sequence). CDR3 loop: CASSLSRGNYGYTF. The DNA for the CDR3 is TGTGCCAGCAGTTTATCACGGGGGAACTATGGCTACACCTTC.

This sequence joins TRBV4-2 and TRBJ2-7, with 11 bases matching TRBD2. The CDR3 has 14 amino acids. V shed 1 base and J 5 bases; nucleotides not matched to a gene: 1. Per the germline V gene, CDR1 is LGHNA and CDR2 is YNFKEQ. This CDR3 reads CASSQGLAGNEQYF. The CDR3 DNA reads TGTGCCAGCAGCCAAGGACTAGCGGGAAACGAGCAGTACTTC.

The gene calls are TRBV3-1 (or the pseudogene TRBV3-2) and TRBJ1-2; 7 bases are shared with TRBD1. The germline CDR1 and CDR2 sequences are LGHDT and YNNKEL (reference sequence). V lost 4 bases to trimming and J lost 4 bases; unmatched junction nucleotides: 3. The CDR3 runs 13 residues. In nucleotides, the CDR3 is TGTGCCAGCAGCCGGCGGGACAGCTATGGCTACACCTTC. It specifies CASSRRDSYGYTF.

V and J are TRBV14 and TRBJ1-1, with D perhaps matching TRBD1 (6 bases). The CDR3 length is 14 residues. V gave up 3 bases and J gave up 6 bases, with 14 bases separating them. CDR1 is SGHDN and CDR2 is FVKESK in the germline V gene. The CDR3 is CASSQETGRAEAFF. The CDR3 DNA reads as TGTGCCAGCAGCCAGGAAACAGGGAGGGCTGAAGCTTTCTTT.

V and J are TRBV28 and TRBJ1-1; possible D gene TRBD1, 5 bases. The CDR3 covers 13 residues. The germline V gene has CDR1 MDHEN and CDR2 SYDVKM. V was clipped by 7 bases and J by 7 bases, with 16 bases between them. The CDR3 DNA reads as TGTGCCAGCACCAGATTCGGGGGGGGTGAAGCTTTCTTT. It specifies CASTRFGGGEAFF.

V gene TRBV27 combines with J gene TRBJ1-6; D is perhaps TRBD1 (5 bases). CDR1 and CDR2 (germline): MNHEY, SMNVEV (reference sequence). This CDR3 region has 16 residues. With 5 bases removed from V and 14 bases from J, the gap between germline ends came to 25 bases. The CDR3, as DNA: TGTGCCAGCAGTCCATGGGGGTTGCACCTAAAACTATCCCTCCACTTT. Its protein product is CASSPWGLHLKLSLHF.

This rearrangement joins TRBV30 to TRBJ2-2; TRBD1 agrees at 8 bases. The J segment lost 7 bases and the V segment lost 4 bases, leaving 14 bases of the junction unmatched. The CDR3 spans 16 residues. Germline V gene sequence: CDR1 GTSNPN, CDR2 SVGIG (reference sequence). The CDR3 loop is CAWKGRFDRGIGELFF. The CDR3 coding sequence is TGTGCCTGGAAAGGGCGTTTCGACAGGGGAATCGGGGAGCTGTTTTTT.

This chain uses TRBV5-1 with TRBJ2-7; the D gene is possibly TRBD1 (5 bases). V was clipped by 1 base and J by 0 bases, with 23 bases between them. The CDR3 has 19 amino acids. CDR1 and CDR2 from the germline V gene are SGHRS and YFSETQ. CDR3 region: CASSLIRFRRAPYSYEQYF. CDR3 nucleotides: TGCGCCAGCAGCTTGATCCGCTTCCGCAGGGCTCCTTACTCCTACGAGCAGTACTTC.

V usage is TRBV5-5 and J usage is TRBJ1-3; perhaps TRBD1 as D (5 bases). The CDR3 spans 15 residues. V was shortened by 0 bases and J by 3 bases, with 10 bases between the two germline ends. Germline loops: CDR1 SGHKS, CDR2 YYEKEE (reference sequence). The CDR3 is CASSLEGARGNTIYF. The CDR3 nucleotides read TGTGCCAGCAGCTTGGAAGGGGCTCGTGGAAACACCATATATTTT.

The CDR3 DNA sequence: TGTGCCAGCCAACTCCTTCGGGAGACTGAAGCTTTCTTT. Its translation: CASQLLRETEAFF. J is TRBJ1-1 and V is TRBV2; D uncertain. CDR3 length equals 13 residues. Germline CDR1 SNHLY, CDR2 FYNNEI. V gave up 8 bases and J gave up 5 bases, with 15 bases separating them.

The chain links TRBV10-2 to TRBJ1-6; a weak D match, TRBD1 (6 bases). CDR1 is WSHSY, CDR2 SAAADI, per germline. The CDR3 extends over 13 amino acids. Trimming pared 7 bases from V and 6 bases from J, leaving 10 bases between. DNA of the CDR3: TGCGCCAGCACCGGACAGCTTAATTCACCCCTCCACTTT. It translates to CASTGQLNSPLHF.

This chain joins TRBV6-2 or TRBV6-3 and TRBJ1-1; weak D call: TRBD1 (6 bases). The V gene's germline CDR1 is MNHEY and CDR2 SVGEGT. CDR3 length: 17 residues. Trimming removed 2 bases from V and 0 bases from J, with 16 bases in between. The DNA of the CDR3 is TGTGCCAGCAGTTACGAGGGGGGGCAGGGGATGAACACTGAAGCTTTCTTT. As protein: CASSYEGGQGMNTEAFF.

This chain uses TRBV27 with TRBJ1-2, with D maybe TRBD1 (5 bases). The CDR3 runs to 12 residues. Trimming removed 7 bases from V and 8 bases from J, with 14 bases in between. The germline V gene has CDR1 MNHEY and CDR2 SMNVEV (reference sequence). The CDR3 loop reads CASKAGGRGYTF. In DNA form, the CDR3 reads TGTGCCAGCAAGGCCGGGGGTCGGGGCTACACCTTC.

The CDR3 nucleotides read TGTGCCTGGAGTGCGACAGGGGTGAGAGGTGAAAAACTGTTTTTT. Protein product: CAWSATGVRGEKLFF. V and J are TRBV30 and TRBJ1-4, with 8 positions matching TRBD1. The CDR3 is 15 residues long. V trimming: 1 base; J trimming: 7 bases; junction bases outside the gene matches: 8. Germline values: CDR1 GTSNPN, CDR2 SVGIG (reference sequence).

This clone was seen only once. The chain carries TRBV19 and TRBJ2-1; D gene uncertain. Trimming stripped 4 bases from V and 1 base from J, with 11 bases between. Germline V lookup: CDR1 LNHDA, CDR2 SQIVND (reference sequence). The CDR3 totals 15 residues. The CDR3 spells CASSTQRLSYNEQFF. For the CDR3, the DNA is TGTGCCAGTAGTACGCAGCGCTTATCCTACAATGAGCAGTTCTTC.

The chain links TRBV12-3 or TRBV12-4 to TRBJ2-7; unclear D gene. V was trimmed by 4 bases and J by 4 bases, leaving 11 bases between them. The length of the CDR3 is 13 residues. CDR3 DNA sequence: TGTGCCAGCAGTTCCAGACCGGGTTACGAGCAGTACTTC. Translated, it gives CASSSRPGYEQYF.

The table lists this clone with a count of one. The chain has TRBV5-1 and TRBJ2-1; no clear D gene. The CDR3 loop spans 12 amino acids. The V end lost 3 bases, the J end lost 4 bases, and 5 bases lay between the germline ends. CDR1 is SGHRS and CDR2 is YFSETQ in the germline V gene. Here the CDR3 reads CASSSPYNEQFF. Here the CDR3 DNA reads TGCGCCAGCAGCTCCCCGTACAATGAGCAGTTCTTC.

V and J are TRBV7-2 and TRBJ2-1; no clear D. Trimming removed 0 bases at V and 4 bases at J, with 4 bases between. CDR1 is SGHTA, CDR2 FQGNSA, per germline. The CDR3 contains 13 residues. Here the CDR3 reads CASSLASYNEQFF. The CDR3 coding sequence is TGTGCCAGCAGCTTAGCCAGTTACAATGAGCAGTTCTTC.

This clone was counted between two and nine times. The chain joins TRBV21-1 to TRBJ1-6. TRBV21-1 is noted as a pseudogene. The CDR3 totals 13 residues. The CDR3, as DNA: TGTGCCAGCGGCCTAGGCTGTGCAGACACCCTCCACTTT. This encodes CASGLGCADTLHF.

The chain joins TRBV12-5 to TRBJ2-7; 11 bases agree with TRBD2. This CDR3 has 14 residues. Per the germline V gene, CDR1 is LGHNT and CDR2 is FRNRAP. V lost 7 bases and J lost 4; bases outside the gene matches: 6. CDR3 bases: TGTGCTAGTGCCCCGACTAGCGGGAAGTACGAGCAGTACTTC. Amino acids: CASAPTSGKYEQYF.